A single sample gave rise to the 5 T cell receptor beta chains below, sequenced in a study of blood T cell repertoires in COVID-19. The method was immunoSEQ multiplex PCR; TCRdb's version includes in-frame clones alone and lacks a portion of them. Of some 75,000 clones in the sample, 86% are singletons; the top ten hold 6.3%. Sequenced: peripheral blood. These TCRs come from an elderly man with COVID-19, enrolled during active disease.

CDR3 sequence: CASSLKRGEETQYF. Here the CDR3 DNA reads TGTGCCAGCAGCTTGAAGCGGGGTGAAGAGACCCAGTACTTC. The V and J genes are TRBV5-4 and TRBJ2-5, with 7 bases identical to TRBD2. CDR1 is SGHNT and CDR2 is YYREEE in the germline V gene (reference sequence). V gave up 1 base and J gave up 3 bases; unmatched junction bases: 3. The CDR3 length is 14 residues. Looking up the rest from reference TRBV5-4 and TRBJ2-5 gives the full variable domain: ETGVTQSPTHLIKTRGQQVTLRCSSQSGHNTVSWYQQALGQGPQFIFQYYREEENGRGNFPPRFSGLQFPNYSSELNVNALELDDSALYLCASSLKRGEETQYFGPGTRLLVL.

The CDR3 sequence: CSAIQGARDEAFF. Here the CDR3 DNA reads TGCAGCGCGATACAGGGGGCGCGGGACGAAGCTTTCTTT. V is TRBV29-1 and J is TRBJ1-1, with 9 bases aligning to TRBD1. The CDR3 totals 13 residues. Trimming at V came to 7 bases and at J to 8 bases, leaving 11 bases not matched to a gene. CDR1 and CDR2 from the germline V gene are SQVTM and ANQGSEA.

The chain is built from TRBV6-6 and TRBJ1-3; possibly TRBD1 for D (5 bases). Germline loops: CDR1 MNHNY, CDR2 SVGAGI (reference sequence). The V end lost 0 bases, the J end lost 0 bases, and 6 bases lay between the germline ends. CDR3 size: 15 residues. Here the CDR3 reads CASSYSRDSGNTIYF. The CDR3 region has the DNA TGTGCCAGCAGTTACTCCAGGGACTCTGGAAACACCATATATTTT.

This chain joins TRBV3-1 (or the pseudogene TRBV3-2) and TRBJ2-5; TRBD1 matches 9 bases. V trimming: 4 bases; J trimming: 5 bases; junction bases outside the gene matches: 11. CDR1 and CDR2 (germline): LGHDT, YNNKEL (reference sequence). The CDR3 runs 16 residues. The CDR3 reads CASSPRQGVSGETQYF. In nucleotides, the CDR3 is TGTGCCAGCAGCCCTAGACAGGGGGTGAGTGGGGAGACCCAGTACTTC.

The V gene is TRBV5-1, the J gene TRBJ2-7; 9 bases agree with TRBD1. The V segment lost 4 bases and the J segment 6 bases; nucleotides outside the gene matches: 11. The CDR3 runs to 15 residues. Germline CDR1 reads SGHRS; CDR2 reads YFSETQ. The CDR3 sequence: CASSSGQGPVSEQYF. The CDR3 region has the DNA TGCGCCAGCAGCAGCGGACAGGGGCCCGTGAGCGAGCAGTACTTC. The whole variable domain, filled in from reference TRBV5-1 and TRBJ2-7, reads KAGVTQTPRYLIKTRGQQVTLSCSPISGHRSVSWYQQTPGQGLQFLFEYFSETQRNKGNFPGRFSGRQFSNSRSEMNVSTLELGDSALYLCASSSGQGPVSEQYFGPGTRLTVT.